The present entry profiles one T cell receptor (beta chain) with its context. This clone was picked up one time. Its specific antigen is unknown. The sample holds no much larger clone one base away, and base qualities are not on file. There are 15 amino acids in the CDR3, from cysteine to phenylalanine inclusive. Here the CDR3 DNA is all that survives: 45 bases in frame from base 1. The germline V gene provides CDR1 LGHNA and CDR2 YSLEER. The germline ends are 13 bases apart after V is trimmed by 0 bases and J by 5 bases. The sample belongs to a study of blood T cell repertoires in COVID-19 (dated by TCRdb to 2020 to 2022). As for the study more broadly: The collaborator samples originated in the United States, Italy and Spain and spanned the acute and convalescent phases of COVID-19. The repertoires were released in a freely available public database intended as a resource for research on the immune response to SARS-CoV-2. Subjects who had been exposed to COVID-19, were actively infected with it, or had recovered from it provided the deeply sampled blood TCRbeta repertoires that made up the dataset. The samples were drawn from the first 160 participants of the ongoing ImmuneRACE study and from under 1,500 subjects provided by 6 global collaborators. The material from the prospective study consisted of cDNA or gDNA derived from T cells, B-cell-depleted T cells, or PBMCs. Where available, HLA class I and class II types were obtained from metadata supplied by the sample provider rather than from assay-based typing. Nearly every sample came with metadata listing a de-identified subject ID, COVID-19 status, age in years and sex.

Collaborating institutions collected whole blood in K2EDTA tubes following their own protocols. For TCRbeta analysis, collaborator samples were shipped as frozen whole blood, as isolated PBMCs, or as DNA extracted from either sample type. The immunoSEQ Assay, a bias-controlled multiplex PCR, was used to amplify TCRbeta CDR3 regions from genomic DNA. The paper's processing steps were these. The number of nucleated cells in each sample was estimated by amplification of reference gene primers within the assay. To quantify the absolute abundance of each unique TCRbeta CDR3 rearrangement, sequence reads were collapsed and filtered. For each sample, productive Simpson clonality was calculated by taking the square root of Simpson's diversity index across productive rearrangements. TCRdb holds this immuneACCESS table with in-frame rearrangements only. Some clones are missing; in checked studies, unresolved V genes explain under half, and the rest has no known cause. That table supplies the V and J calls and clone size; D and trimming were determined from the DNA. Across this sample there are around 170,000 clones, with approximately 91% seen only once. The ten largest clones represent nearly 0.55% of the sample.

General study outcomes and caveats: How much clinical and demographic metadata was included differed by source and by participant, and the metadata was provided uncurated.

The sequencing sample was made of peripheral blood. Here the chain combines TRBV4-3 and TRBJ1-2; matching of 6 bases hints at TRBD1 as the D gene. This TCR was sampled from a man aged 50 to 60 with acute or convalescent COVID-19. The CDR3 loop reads CASSQDRGSWYGYTF. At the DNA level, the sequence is TGCGCCAGCAGCCAAGATAGGGGGAGTTGGTATGGCTACACCTTC.